The TCR beta chain described here comes from a study of T cell repertoires in cytomegalovirus infection. Study information: CMV infection and matching HLA type were both indicated by public TCR beta signatures.

Findings and limits, study-wide: HLA-C-restricted, CMV-specific TCR beta clonotypes were dominant ex vivo. Adding up the frequency of public TCR beta families identified people who carried CMV plus the relevant HLA.

This clonotype was counted between two and nine times. Its antigen remains unidentified. TCRdb used MiXCR to reprocess the reads, holding one entry per CDR3 protein. The profile covers a few hundred thousand distinct CDR3 sequences, with 15% to 20% appearing a single time and around 13% taken by the ten largest. The sequence was obtained from a human donor in good health (CMV status not recorded). Some clones in this sample may be carry-over from other donors' samples. The sequencing input was PBMCs.

CDR3 residues: CASSLATASDGPSYEQYF. The CDR3 DNA sequence: TGTGCCAGCAGTTTGGCTACGGCCTCGGACGGCCCCTCGTACGAGCAGTACTTC. The chain links TRBV6-5 to TRBJ2-7, with D hard to call. Looked up from germline, CDR1 is MNHEY and CDR2 is SVGAGI. This CDR3 has 18 amino acids. V was trimmed by 4 bases and J by 4 bases, leaving 26 bases between them.